One sample yielded the 3 T cell receptor beta chains listed below, sequenced in a study of blood T cell repertoires in COVID-19. Only in-frame clones appear in the TCRdb table, and some are missing; sequencing was by immunoSEQ multiplex PCR. The sample has tens of thousands of clones, approximately 78% seen once. The specimen was peripheral blood. These receptors were collected from a human donor in a cohort sampled during active COVID-19.

The rearrangement uses TRBV6-6 and TRBJ2-2; 8 nucleotides line up with TRBD1. Germline V CDR1 and CDR2: MNHNY, SVGAGI (reference sequence). The V and J ends lost 7 bases and 7 bases, in that order; junction bases with no gene match: 5. This CDR3 contains 13 residues. In nucleotides, the CDR3 is TGTGCCAGCAAAACAGGGGGAGTCGGGGAGCTGTTTTTT. Translating gives CASKTGGVGELFF.

This clone was recorded only once. The rearrangement joins TRBV2 to TRBJ2-1; TRBD2 matches at 9 bases. The CDR3 runs to 14 residues. With V trimmed by 4 bases and J by 8 bases, 6 bases remained unmatched. CDR1 and CDR2 (germline): SNHLY, FYNNEI. For the CDR3, the DNA is TGTGCCAGCAGTGTGGCGGGGGGGTTAGATGAGCAGTTCTTC. Its protein product is CASSVAGGLDEQFF.

The chain combines TRBV5-1 with TRBJ1-2, with a possible D match to TRBD1 (5 bases). This CDR3 is built from 12 residues. CDR1 and CDR2 (germline): SGHRS, YFSETQ. The V and J ends lost 4 bases and 5 bases respectively, with 9 bases between them. The CDR3 sequence is CASSLDSYGYTF. CDR3 sequence (DNA): TGCGCCAGCAGCCTAGACAGTTATGGCTACACCTTC.